The rows below give T cell receptor beta chains drawn from one sample of a study of beta chain features in type 1 diabetes. Using immunoSEQ multiplex PCR, the repertoire was profiled, and TCRdb retains in-frame clones only, with some absent. The sample has around 140,000 clones; about 9.1% are singletons. The sequencing sample was made of central memory CD4+ T cells from blood. The receptor set was obtained from a middle-aged woman in good health. Each CDR3 is given with its conserved first and last residue. Each record gives: D gene, V gene, clone size, J gene, CDR3 DNA, CDR3 protein. A D gene is named only where the DNA matches it firmly. Clone size appears in some rows only: once, few, many, or a class for an expanded clone.

d_call: TRBD2
v_call: TRBV5-5
clone_size: few
j_call: TRBJ2-7
cdr3_nt: TGTGCCAGCAGCAGTTCCGGACTAGGAATCTACGAGCAGTACTTC
cdr3_aa: CASSSSGLGIYEQYF

d_call: .
v_call: TRBV7-8
clone_size: few
j_call: TRBJ2-5
cdr3_nt: TGTGCCAGCAGCTTAGAGGGGGGGCTAGCGCAAGAGACCCAGTACTTC
cdr3_aa: CASSLEGGLAQETQYF

d_call: .
v_call: TRBV29-1
clone_size: .
j_call: TRBJ1-4
cdr3_nt: TGCAGCGTTGAATTTGGGAGGTTTGAAAAACTGTTTTTT
cdr3_aa: CSVEFGRFEKLFF

d_call: TRBD1
v_call: TRBV5-1
clone_size: few
j_call: TRBJ1-1
cdr3_nt: TGCGCCACCAGTAAGGGACAGGGAGAAGCTTTCTTT
cdr3_aa: CATSKGQGEAFF

d_call: TRBD2
v_call: TRBV7-2
clone_size: .
j_call: TRBJ2-5
cdr3_nt: TGTGCCAGCAGCTTAGGGCAGCGGGGGAAAGAGACCCAGTACTTC
cdr3_aa: CASSLGQRGKETQYF

d_call: TRBD2
v_call: TRBV5-1
clone_size: .
j_call: TRBJ2-1
cdr3_nt: TGCGCCAGCAGCTACCTAGCGGGGGCTGTCAATGAGCAGTTCTTC
cdr3_aa: CASSYLAGAVNEQFF

d_call: TRBD2
v_call: TRBV15
clone_size: .
j_call: TRBJ2-7
cdr3_nt: TGTGCCACTCTAGCGGGGGACCCACGTTTGGGCGAGCAGTACTTC
cdr3_aa: CATLAGDPRLGEQYF

d_call: TRBD2
v_call: TRBV5-6
clone_size: .
j_call: TRBJ2-5
cdr3_nt: TGTGCCAGCAGCTTAACTGGACTAGCGGGGGGCTCGAGAGAGACCCAGTACTTC
cdr3_aa: CASSLTGLAGGSRETQYF

d_call: TRBD2
v_call: TRBV7-8
clone_size: many
j_call: TRBJ2-1
cdr3_nt: TGTGCCAGCAGCCCAGGACTAGCGGGGGGCAGGTACAATGAGCAGTTCTTC
cdr3_aa: CASSPGLAGGRYNEQFF

d_call: .
v_call: TRBV10-3
clone_size: few
j_call: TRBJ1-1
cdr3_nt: TGTGCCATCAGTGAAGGCAGGGGACACACTGAAGCTTTCTTT
cdr3_aa: CAISEGRGHTEAFF

d_call: TRBD2
v_call: TRBV5-4
clone_size: .
j_call: TRBJ2-2
cdr3_nt: TGTGCCAGCAGCCTGGGGGTCGGTAGCGGGGGCGCCGGGGAGCTGTTTTTT
cdr3_aa: CASSLGVGSGGAGELFF

d_call: .
v_call: TRBV6-6
clone_size: .
j_call: TRBJ2-7
cdr3_nt: TGTGCCAGCAGTTCGTCAGGGGGGTTTTCCTACGAGCAGTACTTC
cdr3_aa: CASSSSGGFSYEQYF

d_call: TRBD1
v_call: TRBV7-9
clone_size: .
j_call: TRBJ1-2
cdr3_nt: TGTGCCAGCAGCTCAACAAGAGGACAGGGGGATAAGGAGAGTCTCTACACCTTC
cdr3_aa: CASSSTRGQGDKESLYTF

d_call: TRBD2
v_call: TRBV11-3
clone_size: .
j_call: TRBJ2-5
cdr3_nt: TGTGCCAGCAGCTTAGATAGCGGGAGAGTCGCGGAGACCCAGTACTTC
cdr3_aa: CASSLDSGRVAETQYF

d_call: TRBD1
v_call: TRBV25-1
clone_size: .
j_call: TRBJ1-2
cdr3_nt: TGTGCCAGCAGTGAATCCCGACAGGGTAAGGACTACACCTTC
cdr3_aa: CASSESRQGKDYTF

d_call: .
v_call: TRBV6-6
clone_size: .
j_call: TRBJ2-5
cdr3_nt: TGTGCCAGCAGTTACCAAGCGGGCCAGCAGTACTTC
cdr3_aa: CASSYQAGQQYF

d_call: .
v_call: TRBV14
clone_size: many
j_call: TRBJ2-7
cdr3_nt: TGTGCCAGCAGCCAAGAAGGAGACTACTCCTACGAGCAGTACTTC
cdr3_aa: CASSQEGDYSYEQYF

d_call: TRBD1
v_call: TRBV7-9
clone_size: .
j_call: TRBJ1-5
cdr3_nt: TGTGCCAGCAGCCCCCCCCGGACAGGGCCTCAGCCCCAGCATTTT
cdr3_aa: CASSPPRTGPQPQHF

d_call: .
v_call: TRBV29-1
clone_size: few
j_call: TRBJ1-2
cdr3_nt: TGCAGCGTTGTCGGGAGCGGGGGCGATGGTGGCTACACCTTC
cdr3_aa: CSVVGSGGDGGYTF

d_call: TRBD1
v_call: TRBV5-5
clone_size: many
j_call: TRBJ1-6
cdr3_nt: TGTGCCAGCAGCTTGAGCCTGGGACAGGGGGCGTATTCACCCCTCCACTTT
cdr3_aa: CASSLSLGQGAYSPLHF

d_call: .
v_call: TRBV7-2
clone_size: many
j_call: TRBJ2-1
cdr3_nt: TGTGCCAGCACGTTATACAATGAGCAGTTCTTC
cdr3_aa: CASTLYNEQFF

d_call: .
v_call: TRBV6-6
clone_size: once
j_call: TRBJ2-4
cdr3_nt: TGTGCCAGCAGTTATACAGGCTCCATTCAGTACTTC
cdr3_aa: CASSYTGSIQYF

d_call: .
v_call: TRBV5-1
clone_size: .
j_call: TRBJ1-4
cdr3_nt: TGCGCCAGCAGCTTGCAGGGAATGGCAACTAATGAAAAACTGTTTTTT
cdr3_aa: CASSLQGMATNEKLFF

d_call: .
v_call: TRBV19
clone_size: many
j_call: TRBJ1-1
cdr3_nt: TGTGCCAGTAGTCGAGACAGTTACACTGAAGCTTTCTTT
cdr3_aa: CASSRDSYTEAFF

d_call: .
v_call: TRBV6-5
clone_size: few
j_call: TRBJ2-7
cdr3_nt: TGTGCCAGCAGACGTGAACAGGTTTACGAGCAGTACTTC
cdr3_aa: CASRREQVYEQYF

d_call: TRBD1
v_call: TRBV5-1
clone_size: few
j_call: TRBJ1-2
cdr3_nt: TGCGCCAGCAGGGTTGAGGGACAGAACTATGGCTACACCTTC
cdr3_aa: CASRVEGQNYGYTF

d_call: TRBD1
v_call: TRBV5-1
clone_size: many
j_call: TRBJ2-4
cdr3_nt: TGCGCCAGCAGCTCTACGGACAGGGTAGCCAAAAACATTCAGTACTTC
cdr3_aa: CASSSTDRVAKNIQYF

d_call: .
v_call: TRBV6-1
clone_size: .
j_call: TRBJ2-1
cdr3_nt: TGTGCCACAGGAAACCACGGGACATCGGGTGAGCAGTTCTTC
cdr3_aa: CATGNHGTSGEQFF

d_call: .
v_call: TRBV5-6
clone_size: .
j_call: TRBJ2-2
cdr3_nt: TGTGCCAGCAGCGTGAGGAACACCGGGGAGCTGTTTTTT
cdr3_aa: CASSVRNTGELFF

d_call: .
v_call: TRBV5-1
clone_size: .
j_call: TRBJ2-1
cdr3_nt: TGCGCCAGCAGCGAGGGAGGAGGACTCAGTAAAGATAATGAGCAGTTCTTC
cdr3_aa: CASSEGGGLSKDNEQFF

d_call: .
v_call: TRBV5-1
clone_size: few
j_call: TRBJ1-4
cdr3_nt: TGCGCCAGCAGCCAACAAACAGGGACTAATGAAAAACTGTTTTTT
cdr3_aa: CASSQQTGTNEKLFF

d_call: .
v_call: TRBV19
clone_size: few
j_call: TRBJ2-7
cdr3_nt: TGTGCCAGTAGTGACGGGACACGGGCTACCTACGAGCAGTACTTC
cdr3_aa: CASSDGTRATYEQYF

d_call: .
v_call: TRBV5-1
clone_size: once
j_call: TRBJ2-5
cdr3_nt: TGCGCCAGCAGCTTCGGGTCCCAAGAGACCCAGTACTTC
cdr3_aa: CASSFGSQETQYF

d_call: TRBD2
v_call: TRBV10-3
clone_size: few
j_call: TRBJ2-1
cdr3_nt: TGTGCCATCAGGTCTAGCGGGGGGTCCTACAATGAGCAGTTCTTC
cdr3_aa: CAIRSSGGSYNEQFF

d_call: TRBD1
v_call: TRBV6-6
clone_size: few
j_call: TRBJ1-6
cdr3_nt: TGTGCCAGCAGTTACGCCGGGACAGGGAGTTCACCCCTCCACTTT
cdr3_aa: CASSYAGTGSSPLHF

d_call: TRBD1
v_call: TRBV23-1
clone_size: few
j_call: TRBJ1-5
cdr3_nt: TGCGCCAGCAGTCAAGACAGGGGAACGATTTATCATAGCAATCAGCCCCAGCATTTT
cdr3_aa: CASSQDRGTIYHSNQPQHF

d_call: TRBD1
v_call: TRBV5-1
clone_size: few
j_call: TRBJ2-5
cdr3_nt: TGCGCCAGCAGCTCCCAAGGGACAGTCCAAGAGACCCAGTACTTC
cdr3_aa: CASSSQGTVQETQYF

d_call: .
v_call: TRBV19
clone_size: few
j_call: TRBJ2-1
cdr3_nt: TGTGCCAGTAGGGGGCTGGCTTTTAATGAGCAGTTCTTC
cdr3_aa: CASRGLAFNEQFF

d_call: TRBD2
v_call: TRBV10-3
clone_size: .
j_call: TRBJ2-7
cdr3_nt: TGTGCCATCATGGCTCAGGCTAGCGGAAGCTACGAGCAGTACTTC
cdr3_aa: CAIMAQASGSYEQYF

d_call: .
v_call: TRBV5-1
clone_size: .
j_call: TRBJ1-5
cdr3_nt: TGCGCCAGCAGCTTGGGAGGGTACAATCAGCCCCAGCATTTT
cdr3_aa: CASSLGGYNQPQHF

d_call: .
v_call: TRBV7-9
clone_size: .
j_call: TRBJ1-6
cdr3_nt: TGTGCCAGCAGCTTAGATGTACTTGCCTCTTCACCCCTCCACTTT
cdr3_aa: CASSLDVLASSPLHF

d_call: .
v_call: TRBV15
clone_size: .
j_call: TRBJ1-5
cdr3_nt: TGTGCCACCAGCAGAGAACCAGGAGAGGGTCAGCCCCAGCATTTT
cdr3_aa: CATSREPGEGQPQHF

d_call: TRBD1
v_call: TRBV6-5
clone_size: .
j_call: TRBJ2-5
cdr3_nt: TGTGCCAGCAGTGGGGGCAGGGGGTTTCAAGAGACCCAGTACTTC
cdr3_aa: CASSGGRGFQETQYF

d_call: .
v_call: TRBV9
clone_size: .
j_call: TRBJ1-5
cdr3_nt: TGTGCCAGCAGCGTAGGTGAGGCCCAGCCCCAGCATTTT
cdr3_aa: CASSVGEAQPQHF

d_call: TRBD2
v_call: TRBV7-7
clone_size: .
j_call: TRBJ2-3
cdr3_nt: TGTGCCAGCAGCTTAGGTGGACTAGCTGGGACAGATACGCAGTATTTT
cdr3_aa: CASSLGGLAGTDTQYF

d_call: TRBD2
v_call: TRBV7-2
clone_size: many
j_call: TRBJ2-7
cdr3_nt: TGTGCCAGCAGCCCGAGGCGTCGGGAGGGCTACGAGCAGTACTTC
cdr3_aa: CASSPRRREGYEQYF